This is a list of T cell receptor beta chains from one sample in a study of early T cells in non-severe SARS-CoV-2 infection. TCRdb reprocessed the 5' RACE reads via MiXCR and lists one record per CDR3 protein. The sample has about 110,000 distinct CDR3 sequences; over 10% are singletons. What was sequenced was whole blood. The receptors were gathered from an adult who was a healthcare worker with PCR-confirmed SARS-CoV-2 infection or an uninfected control (not recorded which). CDR3s include the opening cysteine and the closing phenylalanine or tryptophan. D genes are given only for firm matches. Some rows mark clone size as missing; the rest say once, few, many or name a class of expanded clone.

D: TRBD2
J: TRBJ2-1
size: -
V: TRBV5-4
DNA: TGTGCCAGCAGCTTGTTGGGACTAGCTGTATACAATGAGCAGTTCTTC
CDR3: CASSLLGLAVYNEQFF

D: TRBD2
J: TRBJ2-3
size: few
V: TRBV20-1
DNA: TGCAGTGCTAGATGGACTAGCGGAGCCACGTCTGGCACAGATACGCAGTATTTT
CDR3: CSARWTSGATSGTDTQYF

D: TRBD1
J: TRBJ2-1
size: few
V: TRBV24-1
DNA: TGTGCCACCAGTGATCCTGCCCCGACAGGGCTGGGGTACAATGAGCAGTTCTTC
CDR3: CATSDPAPTGLGYNEQFF

D: TRBD2
J: TRBJ2-1
size: -
V: TRBV27
DNA: TGTGCCAGCAGTTTTCGAGCTCCGACTAGCGGGAGGGCCTTCTACAATGAGCAGTTCTTC
CDR3: CASSFRAPTSGRAFYNEQFF

D: -
J: TRBJ2-7
size: -
V: TRBV6-1
DNA: TGTGCCAGCATACCTGGGGGGCCGTACGAGCAGTACTTC
CDR3: CASIPGGPYEQYF

D: -
J: TRBJ2-2
size: -
V: TRBV3-1
DNA: TGTGCCAGCCGGCAGGGGCCGAACACCGGGGAGCTGTTTTTT
CDR3: CASRQGPNTGELFF

D: -
J: TRBJ1-2
size: many
V: TRBV7-2
DNA: TGTGCCAGCAGCTTAGCCAGAGTAGGGGGTGATGGCTACACCTTC
CDR3: CASSLARVGGDGYTF

D: TRBD1
J: TRBJ1-5
size: -
V: TRBV29-1
DNA: TGCAGCGTTGGAGGACAGGGTTCGGATCAGCCCCAGCATTTT
CDR3: CSVGGQGSDQPQHF

D: TRBD1
J: TRBJ1-2
size: -
V: TRBV6-5
DNA: TGTGCCAGCAGCCCGGGACAGCTTGGACAGTATGGCTACACCTTC
CDR3: CASSPGQLGQYGYTF

D: -
J: TRBJ2-7
size: few
V: TRBV7-2
DNA: TGTGCCAGCAGCTTAGGAGAGGGTTTCGTTGACGAGCAGTACTTC
CDR3: CASSLGEGFVDEQYF

D: TRBD1
J: TRBJ1-1
size: many
V: TRBV11-3
DNA: TGTGCCAGCAGCCCCTTGACAGGGGCGAACACTGAAGCTTTCTTT
CDR3: CASSPLTGANTEAFF

D: TRBD1
J: TRBJ2-7
size: -
V: TRBV6-5
DNA: TGTGCCAGCAGTCCCCCAGGGGGCTCTTACTACGAGCAGTACTTC
CDR3: CASSPPGGSYYEQYF

D: -
J: TRBJ1-5
size: many
V: TRBV12-3/TRBV12-4
DNA: TGTGCCAGCAGTTTATTCGGGGGCTCTCAGCCCCAGCATTTT
CDR3: CASSLFGGSQPQHF

D: -
J: TRBJ1-1
size: -
V: TRBV18
DNA: TGTGCCAGCTCACCACCCTCCCGGGTCGCTGAAGCTTTCTTT
CDR3: CASSPPSRVAEAFF